Described below is a single T cell receptor (beta chain) sequence and its context. This entry belongs to a study of identical twins. TCRdb processed the 5' RACE reads anew with MiXCR; each CDR3 protein has one entry. The sample gives 500,000 to 600,000 distinct CDR3 sequences, approximately 22% of which show up once; 0.8% to 1% is in the top ten. Deletions cut 2 bases from V and 9 bases from J, with 20 bases between. Germline CDR1 reads ENHRY; CDR2 reads SYGVKD. The CDR3 is 15 residues long. In addition, the sample was reused for a study of T cells expressing NK-cell markers. From that paper: The study sequenced eight donors, seven HCMV-seropositive and one seronegative. In over 5 donors, dominant CD3+CD56+NKG2C+ clonotypes ranked among the top 10 CD8+ clonotypes. These clonotypes also led the CD3+CD56-NKG2C+ fraction in a few donors. HCMV specificity of expanded NKG2C+ T cell clones remained unclear.

This TCR was sampled from a woman younger than 30 in good health. The specimen was CD4+ T cells sorted from blood. The rearrangement links TRBV10-3 to TRBJ2-7, with a possible D match to TRBD2 (6 bases). The CDR3 loop reads CAISESGGFLGRQYF. The DNA for the CDR3 is TGTGCCATCAGTGAGAGTGGGGGGTTCCTTGGAAGGCAGTACTTC.